The clone carrying this T cell receptor beta chain was counted a few times. A single record per CDR3 protein comes from TCRdb applying MiXCR to the 5' RACE reads. The sample shows 540,000 or so distinct CDR3 sequences, 20% of them seen only once. This entry belongs to a study of T-cell memory formation after mild COVID-19. With 6 bases clipped from V and 6 bases from J, the junction kept 10 bases outside the gene matches. The CDR3 sequence is 15 residues long. J is TRBJ2-5 and V is TRBV12-3 or TRBV12-4, with 10 bases that match TRBD2. The sequence was obtained from an adult woman who had mild COVID-19 (a few samples of this study predate the infection). Cell type and time point are not known. Material for sequencing was PBMCs or a T cell subset sorted from them (not recorded which). CDR3 residues: CASSPSGGRAQTQYF. DNA of the CDR3: TGTGCCAGCAGCCCTAGCGGGGGAAGGGCCCAGACCCAGTACTTC.